One sample yielded the 14 T cell receptor beta chains listed below, sequenced in a study of Graves' ophthalmopathy and Graves' hyperthyroidism (dated by TCRdb to 2016 to 2019). Sequencing used an Illumina HiSeq 2000. For repertoire sequencing, the TCR beta CDR3 regions were amplified from RNA transcripts. The first round was an RT-PCR using HTBI primers with the Qiagen OneStep RT-PCR kit, and this first round was followed by a second-round multiplex PCR, then size selection and purification. The public reads were reprocessed in TCRdb via fastp at Q25 and MiXCR, keeping in-frame beta chains. Rows merge per CDR3 protein into single entries with the most common DNA and genes. This sample lists hundreds of thousands of distinct CDR3 sequences; approximately 22% were detected once. Together, the top ten hold approximately 7% of the sample. The sequenced sample consisted of peripheral blood. The receptors come from a young woman with stable Graves' hyperthyroidism. Some clones in this sample may be carry-over from other donors' samples. Donor details come from another sample of the same person, matched by shared clones.

In its sample, this clonotype was seen a few times. The gene calls are TRBV10-3 and TRBJ2-5, with D unresolved. Trimming removed 6 bases at V and 0 bases at J, with 5 bases between. Germline V gives CDR1 ENHRY, CDR2 SYGVKD. The CDR3 loop spans 12 amino acids. The CDR3 bases are TGTGCCATCAGCCCAAACCAAGAGACCCAGTACTTC. Encoded protein: CAISPNQETQYF.

There are many counts of this clonotype. The V call is TRBV12-5, the J call TRBJ1-2, with 7 bases matching TRBD1. Germline V CDR1 and CDR2: LGHNT, FRNRAP. The junction had 19 bases not matched to a gene; V was cut back by 4 bases and J by 5 bases. The CDR3 length is 18 residues. The CDR3 DNA follows: TGTGCTAGTGGTTCCCTCCATGGGGTAGGGGGCCAGGAGTATGGCTACACCTTC. Translating it yields CASGSLHGVGGQEYGYTF. Based on the CDR3 plus reference TRBV12-5 and TRBJ1-2, the full variable domain is DARVTQTPRHKVTEMGQEVTMRCQPILGHNTVFWYRQTMMQGLELLAYFRNRAPLDDSGMPKDRFSAEMPDATLATLKIQPSEPRDSAVYFCASGSLHGVGGQEYGYTFGSGTRLTVV.

This chain connects TRBV6-2 or TRBV6-3 to TRBJ1-6; D remains ambiguous. The V end lost 0 bases, the J end lost 7 bases, and 7 bases lay between the germline ends. The CDR3 runs to 14 residues. Germline assignment: CDR1 MNHEY and CDR2 SVGEGT. CDR3 loop: CASSYSIMNSPLHF. In DNA form, the CDR3 reads TGTGCCAGCAGTTACTCGATCATGAATTCACCCCTCCACTTT.

This rearrangement joins TRBV4-1 to TRBJ2-5; 11 positions match TRBD2. Trimming took 1 base from V and 5 from J; bases not matched to a gene: 12. CDR1 is MGHRA, CDR2 YSYEKL, per germline. CDR3 length: 18 amino acids. CDR3 coding DNA: TGCGCCAGCAGCCAAGTAGTTAGCGGGGGGGCCCAGGTGGAGACCCAGTACTTC. This translates into CASSQVVSGGAQVETQYF.

This clonotype was recorded at least ten times. This chain uses TRBV20-1 with TRBJ1-1; 11 bases align to TRBD1. The CDR3 sequence is 14 residues long. The V gene end was trimmed by 6 bases and the J gene end by 0 bases; junction bases not matched to a gene: 3. The germline V gene has CDR1 DFQATT and CDR2 SNEGSKA (reference sequence). As DNA, the CDR3 is TGCAGTGCCGGGACAGGGGGTATGAACACTGAAGCTTTCTTT. It translates to CSAGTGGMNTEAFF.

Ten or more counts support this clonotype. This sequence joins TRBV30 and TRBJ1-2, with TRBD1 identical over 9 bases. In germline, CDR1 is GTSNPN, CDR2 SVGIG (reference sequence). J gave up 6 bases and V 2 bases, and 4 bases lay outside the gene matches. The CDR3 length is 13 residues. CDR3 protein: CAWSPGTGNGYTF. CDR3 sequence (DNA): TGTGCCTGGAGTCCCGGGACAGGGAATGGCTACACCTTC.

The rearrangement joins TRBV28 to TRBJ2-7; TRBD1 matches 11 bases. The CDR3 is 14 residues long. The junction had 8 bases not matched to a gene; V was cut back by 7 bases and J by 6 bases. Germline CDR1 MDHEN, CDR2 SYDVKM. CDR3 sequence reads: CASTPGTGGREQYF. CDR3 DNA: TGTGCCAGCACCCCTGGGACAGGGGGGCGCGAGCAGTACTTC.

This clonotype has ten or more counts. CDR3 bases: TGTGCCAGCAGTTTAACTAGCGGTACCTACGAGCAGTACTTC. It translates to CASSLTSGTYEQYF. The J gene is TRBJ2-7, the V gene TRBV12-3 or TRBV12-4; 8 bases are a match to TRBD2. Trimming cost V 2 bases and J 2 bases; bases outside gene matches: 2. The CDR3 has 14 residues.

There are many counts of this clonotype. The rearrangement joins TRBV27 to TRBJ1-5, with D tentatively TRBD1 (5 bases). V was shortened by 2 bases and J by 5 bases, with 10 bases between the two germline ends. Germline V gene sequence: CDR1 MNHEY, CDR2 SMNVEV (reference sequence). The CDR3 is 14 amino acids. CDR3 nucleotide sequence: TGTGCCAGCAGTTTAGGATGGGGGGATCAGCCCCAGCATTTT. This translates into CASSLGWGDQPQHF.

In its sample, this clonotype was seen many times. V gene TRBV24-1 combines with J gene TRBJ2-2, with 10 positions matching TRBD1. The junction had 8 bases not matched to a gene; V was cut back by 1 base and J by 7 bases. The CDR3 runs to 17 residues. In germline, CDR1 is KGHDR, CDR2 SFDVKD. The CDR3, as DNA: TGTGCCACCAGTGATTTTCGGAGACAGGGGGCTATCGGGGAGCTGTTTTTT. Protein product: CATSDFRRQGAIGELFF.

This clonotype was counted once. The rearrangement joins TRBV9 to TRBJ2-5, with TRBD2 as a possible D gene (5 bases). V gave up 0 bases and J gave up 5 bases, with 20 bases separating them. The germline gives CDR1 SGDLS, CDR2 YYNGEE. The CDR3 is made up of 17 amino acids. The CDR3 DNA follows: TGTGCCAGCAGCGTAGGTCTGGGAGTGGGCCTTGGGGAGACCCAGTACTTC. Its protein is CASSVGLGVGLGETQYF.

This clonotype was seen ten or more times. A much larger clone is a single base away; this may be a read error. This rearrangement joins TRBV6-2 or TRBV6-3 to TRBJ1-2; D unclear. The CDR3 length is 11 residues. The V gene lost 5 bases and the J gene lost 13 bases, with 14 bases spanning the gap. CDR1 and CDR2 from the germline V gene are MNHEY and SVGEGT. The CDR3 DNA is TGTGCCAGCAGTCGACGAGAGAGCTGCACCTTC. This codes for CASSRRESCTF.

This clonotype was detected ten times or more. The chain is built from TRBV12-3 or TRBV12-4 and TRBJ1-6, with D possibly being TRBD1 (6 bases). The CDR3 has 15 amino acids. With 3 bases removed from V and 7 bases from J, the gap between germline ends came to 13 bases. The CDR3 DNA is TGTGCCAGCAGTTTCTTCTCGGGGGCCAATTCACCCCTCCACTTT. It is translated as CASSFFSGANSPLHF.

This clonotype was detected only a few times. The rearrangement uses TRBV3-1 and TRBJ2-2, with D uncertain. From germline, CDR1 is LGHDT and CDR2 YNNKEL (reference sequence). The V gene lost 1 base and the J gene lost 5 bases, with 8 bases spanning the gap. The CDR3 contains 14 residues. Here the CDR3 reads CASSQAKATGELFF. CDR3 DNA: TGTGCCAGCAGCCAAGCAAAAGCGACCGGGGAGCTGTTTTTT. Complete variable domain (other parts from reference TRBV3-1 and TRBJ2-2): DTAVSQTPKYLVTQMGNDKSIKCEQNLGHDTMYWYKQDSKKFLKIMFSYNNKELIINETVPNRFSPKSPDKAHLNLHINSLELGDSAVYFCASSQAKATGELFFGEGSRLTVL.